These T cell receptor beta chains were read from a single sample in a study of beta chain features in type 1 diabetes. Only in-frame clones appear in the TCRdb table, and some are missing; sequencing was by immunoSEQ multiplex PCR. Here the sample spans about 350,000 clones, 15% to 20% being singletons. The sample consisted of naive CD4+ T cells from blood. These receptors were obtained from a woman younger than 35 in good health. CDR3s include the opening cysteine and the closing phenylalanine or tryptophan. Each record gives: V gene, J gene, D gene, CDR3 DNA, CDR3 protein. D genes are given only for firm matches.

>TRBV10-3|TRBJ2-7|.
TGTGCCATCAGTGACGGGGTCCCCTCCTACGAGCAGTACTTC
CAISDGVPSYEQYF
>TRBV2|TRBJ2-4|TRBD2
TGTGCCAGCAGTGAAGCTCTAGCGGGCCTCCCGGGGTACTTC
CASSEALAGLPGYF
>TRBV13|TRBJ1-6|.
TGTGCCAGCAGCTTTGGAAGGGGTCCCTATAATTCACCCCTCCACTTT
CASSFGRGPYNSPLHF
>TRBV4-1|TRBJ1-2|TRBD1
TGCGCCAGCAGCCAAGATAGAATCGGGACAGGAGGCTACACCTTC
CASSQDRIGTGGYTF
>TRBV7-9|TRBJ2-7|TRBD1
TGTGCCAGCAGCCCGGACAGGTCTTCCTACGAGCAGTACTTC
CASSPDRSSYEQYF
>TRBV19|TRBJ2-2|TRBD2
TGTGCCAGTAGTACAGGACTAGCGGTCGCCCGGGAGCTGTTTTTT
CASSTGLAVARELFF
>TRBV29-1|TRBJ1-5|.
TGCAGCGCCAGGGATAGCAATCAGCCCCAGCATTTT
CSARDSNQPQHF
>TRBV18|TRBJ1-2|.
TGTGCCAGCTCACCAGGCGGGTTGGATGGCTACACCTTC
CASSPGGLDGYTF
>TRBV2|TRBJ2-1|TRBD2
TGTGCCAGCGTGACGGGGCTAGCGGGAGGGGGGTCCTACAATGAGCAGTTCTTC
CASVTGLAGGGSYNEQFF
>TRBV13|TRBJ1-2|TRBD1
TGTGCCAGCAGCTTAAATGCCGTCCGGGACAGGTCCTACTATGGCTACACCTTC
CASSLNAVRDRSYYGYTF